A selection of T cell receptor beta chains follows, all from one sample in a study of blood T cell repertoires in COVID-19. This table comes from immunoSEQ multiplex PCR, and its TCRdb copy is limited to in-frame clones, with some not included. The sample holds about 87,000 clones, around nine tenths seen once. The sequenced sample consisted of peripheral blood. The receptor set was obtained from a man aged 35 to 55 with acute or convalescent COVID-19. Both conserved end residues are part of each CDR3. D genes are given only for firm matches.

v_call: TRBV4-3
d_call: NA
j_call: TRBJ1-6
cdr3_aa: CASSQGAGYNSPLHF

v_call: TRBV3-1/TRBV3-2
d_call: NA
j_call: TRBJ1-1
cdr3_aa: CASSHGGGLTEAFF

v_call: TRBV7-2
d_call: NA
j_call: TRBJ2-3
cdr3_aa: CASTPDLFGDTQYF

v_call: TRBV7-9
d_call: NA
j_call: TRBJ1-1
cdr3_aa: CAGRPQGTEAFF

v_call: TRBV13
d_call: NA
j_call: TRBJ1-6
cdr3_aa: CASSLGGQSYNSPLHF

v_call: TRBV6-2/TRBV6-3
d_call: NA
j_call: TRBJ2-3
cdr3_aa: CASSYSSGVLTDTQYF

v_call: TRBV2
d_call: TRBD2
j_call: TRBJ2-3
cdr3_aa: CASRSRSSGGGTDTQYF

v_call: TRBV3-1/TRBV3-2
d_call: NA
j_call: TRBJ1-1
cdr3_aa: CASSLEKRHSEAFF

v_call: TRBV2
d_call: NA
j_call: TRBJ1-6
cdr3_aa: CASSRDTASYNSPLHF

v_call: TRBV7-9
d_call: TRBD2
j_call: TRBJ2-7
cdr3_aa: CASSIPPRGVASYEQYF

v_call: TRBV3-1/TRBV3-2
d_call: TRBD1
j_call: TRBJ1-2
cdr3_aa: CASSQGAGGSYGYTF

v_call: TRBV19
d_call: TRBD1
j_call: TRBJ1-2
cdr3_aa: CASRQGWRYGYTF

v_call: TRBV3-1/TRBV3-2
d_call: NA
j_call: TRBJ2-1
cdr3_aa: CASSPPGFRSYNEQFF

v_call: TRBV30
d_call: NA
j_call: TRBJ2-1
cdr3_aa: CAWSGQKTYNEQFF

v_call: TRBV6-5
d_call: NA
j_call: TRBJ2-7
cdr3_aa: CASKAGQHYEQYF

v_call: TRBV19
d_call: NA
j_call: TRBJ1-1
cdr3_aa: CASTRARNTEAFF

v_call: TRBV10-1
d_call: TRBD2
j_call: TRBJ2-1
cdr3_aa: CASSASGRWVLYNEQFF

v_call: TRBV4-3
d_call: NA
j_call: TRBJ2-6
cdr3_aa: CASSQQGSGANVLTF

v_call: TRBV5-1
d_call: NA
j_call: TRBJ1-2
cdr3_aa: CASSLSGGSNYGYTF

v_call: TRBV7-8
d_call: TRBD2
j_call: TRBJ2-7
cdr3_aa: CASSPIAGVSKEGYF

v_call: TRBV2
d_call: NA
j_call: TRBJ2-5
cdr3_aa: CASRLWGGAETQYF

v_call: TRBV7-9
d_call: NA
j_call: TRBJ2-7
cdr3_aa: CASSKHTGFYEQYF

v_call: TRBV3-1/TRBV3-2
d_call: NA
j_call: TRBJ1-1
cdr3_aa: CASSLDSYTEAFF

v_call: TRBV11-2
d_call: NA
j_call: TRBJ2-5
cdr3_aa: CASSIRQVREETQYF

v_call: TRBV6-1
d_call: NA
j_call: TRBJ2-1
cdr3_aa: CASSEAQGRVEQFF

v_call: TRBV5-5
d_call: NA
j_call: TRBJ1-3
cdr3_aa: CASSLGAGSGNTIYF

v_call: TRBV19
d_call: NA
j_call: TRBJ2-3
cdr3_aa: CASSIRLAGDTQYF

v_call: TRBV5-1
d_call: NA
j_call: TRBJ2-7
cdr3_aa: CASSLESVTYEQYF

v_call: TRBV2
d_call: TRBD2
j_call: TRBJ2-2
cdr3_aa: CASSETSGRARGELFF

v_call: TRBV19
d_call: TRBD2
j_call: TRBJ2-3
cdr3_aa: CASSTRTSGSTDTQYF

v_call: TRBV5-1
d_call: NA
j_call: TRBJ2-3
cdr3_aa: CASSNDRPSVDTQYF

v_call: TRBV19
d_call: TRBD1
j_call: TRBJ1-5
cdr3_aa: CASSIGGQGYNQPQHF

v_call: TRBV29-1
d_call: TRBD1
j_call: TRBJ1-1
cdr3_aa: CSVDRGLTEAFF

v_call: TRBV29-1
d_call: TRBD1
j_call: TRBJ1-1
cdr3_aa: CSVAPGQGNTEAFF

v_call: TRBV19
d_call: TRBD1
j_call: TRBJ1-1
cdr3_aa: CASSSSRGRPEAFF

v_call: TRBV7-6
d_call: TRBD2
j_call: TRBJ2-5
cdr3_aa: CASSSPTAGGQETQYF

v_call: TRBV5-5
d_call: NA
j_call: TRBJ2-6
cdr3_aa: CASSLLLSFSGANVLTF

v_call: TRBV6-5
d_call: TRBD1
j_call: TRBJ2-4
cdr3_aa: CASSSGTASKIQYF

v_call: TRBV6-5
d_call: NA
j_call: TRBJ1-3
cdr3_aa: CAAQTGSGNTIYF

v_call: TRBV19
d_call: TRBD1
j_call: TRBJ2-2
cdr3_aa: CASSPRTGTGGAGELFF

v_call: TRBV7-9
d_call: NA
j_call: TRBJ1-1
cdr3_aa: CASSPDLAGLNTEAFF

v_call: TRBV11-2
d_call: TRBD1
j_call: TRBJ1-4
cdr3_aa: CASSSGTGITNEKLFF

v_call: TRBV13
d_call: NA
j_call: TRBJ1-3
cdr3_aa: CASSLDGGRTIYF

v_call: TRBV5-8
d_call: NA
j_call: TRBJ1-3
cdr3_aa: CASSFNEAGAGNTIYF

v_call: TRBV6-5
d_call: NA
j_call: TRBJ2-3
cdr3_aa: CASSYTRDFTDTQYF

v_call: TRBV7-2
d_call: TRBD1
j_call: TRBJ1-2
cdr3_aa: CASSPGTGGNYGYTF

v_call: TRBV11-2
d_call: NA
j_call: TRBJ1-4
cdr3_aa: CASSSILLATNEKLFF

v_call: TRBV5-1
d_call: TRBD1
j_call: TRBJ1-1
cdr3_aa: CASSFSTGGGITEAFF

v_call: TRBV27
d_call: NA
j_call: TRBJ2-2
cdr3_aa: CASSLSVHGGELFF

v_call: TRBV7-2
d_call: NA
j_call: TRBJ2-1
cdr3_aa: CASSPLAGSSFF